One and the same sample provided the 26 T cell receptor beta chains below, sequenced in a study of blood T cell repertoires in COVID-19. Method: immunoSEQ multiplex PCR; TCRdb's copy keeps in-frame clones and lacks some. The sample comprises 90,000 to 150,000 clones, roughly 79% of which are singletons, and more than 9% rests with the top ten. Sequences were obtained from peripheral blood. Receptors originate from a human donor in a cohort sampled during active COVID-19.

The chain couples TRBV7-9 to TRBJ1-1, with 7 bases lining up with TRBD1. The CDR3 has 14 amino acids. CDR1 and CDR2 (germline): SEHNR, FQNEAQ (reference sequence). With V trimmed by 5 bases and J by 6 bases, 9 bases remained unmatched. The CDR3 region is CASSQHRGMAEAFF. The CDR3 nucleotides are TGTGCCAGCAGCCAGCACAGGGGAATGGCTGAAGCTTTCTTT.

V gene TRBV4-3 combines with J gene TRBJ2-7; perhaps TRBD1 as D (5 bases). Germline lookup yields CDR1 LGHNA and CDR2 YSLEER. The CDR3 loop spans 18 amino acids. V lost 0 bases and J 0 bases, leaving 18 bases between the germline ends. CDR3 sequence (DNA): TGCGCCAGCAGCCAAGATTACGTGCGACAGATTTCCTCCTACGAGCAGTACTTC. This translates into CASSQDYVRQISSYEQYF.

The rearrangement links TRBV6-4 to TRBJ2-2; 7 bases line up with TRBD1. The CDR3 totals 16 residues. The V and J ends lost 5 bases and 4 bases, in that order; junction bases with no gene match: 10. From germline, CDR1 is MRHNA and CDR2 SNTAGT. DNA of the CDR3: TGTGCCAGCAGTAAACAGGGGAATTTGGGCACCGGGGAGCTGTTTTTT. It encodes CASSKQGNLGTGELFF.

V is TRBV4-1 and J is TRBJ1-1; D gene unclear. Per the germline V gene, CDR1 is MGHRA and CDR2 is YSYEKL. The CDR3 is 15 residues long. Trimming shortened V by 0 bases and J by 0 bases, and 8 bases separated the two germline ends. The CDR3 sequence: CASSQDGTVNTEAFF. As DNA, the CDR3 is TGCGCCAGCAGCCAAGATGGTACGGTGAACACTGAAGCTTTCTTT.

V and J are TRBV2 and TRBJ1-6; TRBD1 matches 8 bases. V lost 2 bases, J lost 1 base, and 7 bases stayed unmatched. This CDR3 comprises 18 residues. CDR1 is SNHLY, CDR2 FYNNEI, per germline. Here the CDR3 reads CASSEWTGPWSYNSPLHF. The CDR3 nucleotides are TGTGCCAGCAGTGAATGGACAGGGCCCTGGTCCTATAATTCACCCCTCCACTTT.

V usage is TRBV29-1 and J usage is TRBJ1-4, with TRBD1 matching over 7 bases. This CDR3 region has 12 residues. Per the germline V gene, CDR1 is SQVTM and CDR2 is ANQGSEA. V was pared by 6 bases and J by 7 bases, with 5 bases of the junction left unmatched. In DNA form, the CDR3 reads TGCAGCGTCTCACAGGGGTTTGAAAAACTGTTTTTT. Translating gives CSVSQGFEKLFF.

The chain combines TRBV10-3 with TRBJ2-7, with 9 bases fitting TRBD1. Losses at the gene ends were 0 bases for V and 6 bases for J; bases not matched to a gene: 6. In germline, CDR1 is ENHRY, CDR2 SYGVKD. The CDR3 is 15 residues long. The CDR3 loop reads CAISESGTGRVEQYF. In DNA, the CDR3 is TGTGCCATCAGTGAGTCCGGGACAGGGCGGGTCGAGCAGTACTTC.

The gene calls are TRBV4-3 and TRBJ2-1, with D possibly TRBD1 on 7 matching bases. This CDR3 region has 18 residues. Germline V gene lookup returns CDR1 LGHNA and CDR2 YSLEER. V shed 2 bases and J shed 1 base, with 18 bases lying between them. CDR3: CASSQSHPGDSSYNEQFF. The DNA of the CDR3 is TGCGCCAGCAGCCAATCTCACCCGGGGGACAGTTCCTACAATGAGCAGTTCTTC.

This clone was observed a single time. This same CDR3 is encoded by further DNA sequences in the sample. The chain joins TRBV20-1 to TRBJ1-3; D unresolved. This CDR3 is built from 11 residues. Germline values: CDR1 DFQATT, CDR2 SNEGSKA (reference sequence). The V and J ends lost 6 bases and 4 bases respectively, with 7 bases between them. CDR3 sequence reads: CSAYSGNTIYF. CDR3 coding DNA: TGCAGTGCCTATTCCGGAAACACCATATATTTT.

V gene TRBV9 combines with J gene TRBJ1-1, with D possibly being TRBD1 (5 bases). Trimming took 6 bases from V and 3 from J, leaving 12 bases between them. CDR1 is SGDLS, CDR2 YYNGEE, per germline. The CDR3 spans 13 residues. Here the CDR3 reads CASTGGTDTEAFF. The CDR3 DNA reads TGTGCCAGCACCGGGGGGACGGACACTGAAGCTTTCTTT.

J is TRBJ2-3 and V is TRBV6-1, with TRBD2 matching 7 bases. Germline V gene sequence: CDR1 MNHNS, CDR2 SASEGT. The CDR3 loop spans 15 amino acids. The J segment lost 3 bases and the V segment lost 1 base, leaving 4 bases of the junction unmatched. In nucleotides, the CDR3 is TGTGCCAGCAGTGAAGTTGGGGAGGGGACAGATACGCAGTATTTT. It translates to CASSEVGEGTDTQYF.

The chain is built from TRBV11-2 and TRBJ2-3; weak D call: TRBD1 (6 bases). In germline, CDR1 is SGHAT, CDR2 FQNNGV. The ends were cut back, 1 base at V and 4 bases at J, with 9 bases in the middle. The CDR3 loop spans 14 amino acids. CDR3 in amino acids: CASSLVGGPDTQYF. The CDR3 DNA reads as TGTGCCAGCAGCTTAGTAGGGGGTCCAGATACGCAGTATTTT.

The sample holds one count of this clone. This chain uses TRBV6-4 with TRBJ2-2, with 12 bases identical to TRBD2. The germline CDR1 and CDR2 sequences are MRHNA and SNTAGT. This CDR3 has 16 residues. Losses at the gene ends were 8 bases for V and 4 bases for J; bases not matched to a gene: 8. For the CDR3, the DNA is TGTGCCAGCGGCCGGACTAGCGGGATTCCCACCGGGGAGCTGTTTTTT. Protein: CASGRTSGIPTGELFF.

The V call is TRBV11-2, the J call TRBJ1-4, with 9 bases matching TRBD1. V lost 5 bases to trimming and J lost 8 bases; unmatched junction nucleotides: 9. CDR1 is SGHAT, CDR2 FQNNGV, per germline. The CDR3 consists of 15 residues. This CDR3 reads CASSPRDRVEEKLFF. CDR3 DNA: TGTGCCAGCAGCCCCAGGGACAGGGTTGAAGAAAAACTGTTTTTT.

The chain combines TRBV27 with TRBJ2-2, with TRBD1 matching 7 bases. In germline, CDR1 is MNHEY, CDR2 SMNVEV (reference sequence). Trimming removed 5 bases from V and 0 bases from J; junction bases left unmatched: 3. The CDR3 covers 15 residues. The CDR3 here is CASSRTGSNTGELFF. CDR3 DNA sequence: TGTGCCAGCAGTAGGACAGGATCGAACACCGGGGAGCTGTTTTTT.

This clone was seen just once. The chain is built from TRBV6-5 and TRBJ2-4, with D possibly being TRBD2 (5 bases). The CDR3 totals 14 residues. V lost 0 bases, J lost 9 bases, and 12 bases lay in between. The germline V gene has CDR1 MNHEY and CDR2 SVGAGI. CDR3 amino acids: CASSYSSVEGIQYF. Written as DNA, the CDR3 is TGTGCCAGCAGTTACTCGTCGGTCGAGGGCATTCAGTACTTC.

This sequence joins TRBV28 and TRBJ2-3, with TRBD2 identical over 7 bases. V was clipped by 5 bases and J by 4 bases; unmatched bases: 6. The CDR3 loop spans 14 amino acids. CDR1 MDHEN and CDR2 SYDVKM come from the germline V gene. CDR3 loop: CASSPGLFSDTQYF. The CDR3 nucleotides are TGTGCCAGCAGTCCGGGACTATTTTCAGATACGCAGTATTTT.

V usage is TRBV2 and J usage is TRBJ2-5, with D possibly being TRBD1 (6 bases). The CDR3 runs 15 residues. Germline values: CDR1 SNHLY, CDR2 FYNNEI. V lost 6 bases and J 0 bases, leaving 14 bases between the germline ends. The CDR3 reads CASSAPGTHQETQYF. DNA of the CDR3: TGTGCCAGCAGCGCCCCCGGGACACACCAAGAGACCCAGTACTTC.

This rearrangement joins TRBV7-6 to TRBJ2-7; possible D gene TRBD2, 6 bases. Germline CDR1 SGHVS, CDR2 FNYEAQ. CDR3 length: 11 amino acids. V shed 6 bases and J shed 5 bases, with 8 bases lying between them. The chain's CDR3 is CASRTGDEQYF. The CDR3 bases are TGTGCCAGCAGAACGGGGGACGAGCAGTACTTC.

The V and J genes are TRBV5-1 and TRBJ1-3, with D perhaps TRBD1 (6 bases). The V gene's germline CDR1 is SGHRS and CDR2 YFSETQ. This CDR3 contains 16 residues. V was cut by 1 base and J by 0 bases, with 11 bases left in between. Written as DNA, the CDR3 is TGCGCCAGCAGCTTGCCGACAGGCACCTCTGGAAACACCATATATTTT. This gives the protein CASSLPTGTSGNTIYF.

The V call is TRBV15, the J call TRBJ2-7; tentatively, D is TRBD2 (6 bases). Trimming shortened V by 0 bases and J by 3 bases, and 18 bases separated the two germline ends. There are 17 residues in the CDR3. CDR1 and CDR2 from the germline V gene are LNHNV and YYDKDF (reference sequence). In DNA form, the CDR3 reads TGTGCCACCAGCAGAGACCTGCGACTAGAGAAAAACTACGAGCAGTACTTC. This gives the protein CATSRDLRLEKNYEQYF. Using reference TRBV15 and TRBJ2-7 for the parts outside the CDR3, the full variable domain is DAMVIQNPRYQVTQFGKPVTLSCSQTLNHNVMYWYQQKSSQAPKLLFHYYDKDFNNEADTPDNFQSRRPNTSFCFLDIRSPGLGDTAMYLCATSRDLRLEKNYEQYFGPGTRLTVT.

The V call is TRBV12-3 or TRBV12-4, the J call TRBJ1-5, with no clear D. The CDR3 contains 12 residues. V gave up 6 bases and J gave up 1 base, with 4 bases separating them. CDR3 in DNA: TGTGCCAGCAGCCCGAGCAATCAGCCCCAGCATTTT. Amino acid sequence: CASSPSNQPQHF.

V is TRBV28 and J is TRBJ2-7, with TRBD2 matching over 8 bases. CDR1 is MDHEN and CDR2 is SYDVKM in the germline V gene. Germline trimming cut 11 bases from V and 6 bases from J; bases unmatched to any gene: 15. This CDR3 is built from 14 residues. As DNA, the CDR3 is TGTGCCCGCCGGGGGGTGGGGCGGGGGGCCGAGCAGTACTTC. This encodes CARRGVGRGAEQYF.

Written as DNA, the CDR3 is TGTGCCAGCAGTGACCCTGTCCTCGGACAGGGCCGCACCTACGAGCAGTACTTC. This sequence encodes CASSDPVLGQGRTYEQYF. The V call is TRBV6-1, the J call TRBJ2-7; 8 bases agree with TRBD1. The CDR3 is 18 amino acids. V shed 3 bases and J 2 bases; nucleotides not matched to a gene: 15. The germline V gene encodes CDR1 MNHNS and CDR2 SASEGT.

In its sample, this clone was seen a few times. The chain recombines TRBV7-6 with TRBJ2-1; D is uncertain. V lost 1 base to trimming and J lost 9 bases, with 10 bases between them. The germline V gene encodes CDR1 SGHVS and CDR2 FNYEAQ. CDR3 length: 13 residues. CDR3 loop: CASSLGLVGEQFF. Here the CDR3 DNA reads TGTGCCAGCAGCTTAGGGCTAGTGGGTGAGCAGTTCTTC.

This clone was recorded only once. The rearrangement uses TRBV9 and TRBJ2-3; 11 bases match TRBD2. CDR1 is SGDLS, CDR2 YYNGEE, per germline. The trim removed 4 bases at V and 3 bases at J, leaving 7 bases unmatched. The CDR3 sequence is 16 residues long. The CDR3 loop reads CASSPRSGGETDTQYF. The CDR3 region has the DNA TGTGCCAGCAGCCCCCGTAGCGGGGGGGAGACAGATACGCAGTATTTT.